This TCR beta chain was found in a study of T cells after yellow fever vaccination. Study-level points and caveats: Abundant clonotypes from the bulk population could have been carried over as contaminants into FACS-sorted repertoires.

About this clonotype itself: Its specificity is unknown.

TCRdb reprocessed the 5' RACE reads via MiXCR and lists one record per CDR3 protein. The sample holds hundreds of thousands of distinct CDR3 sequences, 8% to 9.5% seen once. This CDR3 has 14 residues. V was pared by 4 bases and J by 5 bases, with 7 bases of the junction left unmatched. Germline V gene data show CDR1 as SGHTS and CDR2 as YDEGEE. This material consisted of PBMCs, taken roughly 45 days after the first yellow fever vaccination. The chain couples TRBV5-8 to TRBJ2-3; 7 bases align to TRBD1. The clonotype originates from a man between 18 and 29 years old who received the YFV17D yellow fever vaccine. The CDR3 coding sequence is TGTGCCAGCAGCCGGTATACAGGGGTAGATACGCAGTATTTT. This translates into CASSRYTGVDTQYF.